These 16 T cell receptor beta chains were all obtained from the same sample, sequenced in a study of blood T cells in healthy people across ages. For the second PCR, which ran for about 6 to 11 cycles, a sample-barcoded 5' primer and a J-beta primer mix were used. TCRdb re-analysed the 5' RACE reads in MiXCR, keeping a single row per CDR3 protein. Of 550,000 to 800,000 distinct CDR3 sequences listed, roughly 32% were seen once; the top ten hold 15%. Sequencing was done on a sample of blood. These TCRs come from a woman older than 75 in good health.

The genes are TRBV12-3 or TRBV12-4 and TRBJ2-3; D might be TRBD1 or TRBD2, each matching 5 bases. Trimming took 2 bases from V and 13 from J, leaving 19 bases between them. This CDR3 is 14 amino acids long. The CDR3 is CASSLLVGEDAEYF. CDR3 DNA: TGTGCCAGCAGTTTACTAGTGGGGGAAGATGCGGAGTATTTT.

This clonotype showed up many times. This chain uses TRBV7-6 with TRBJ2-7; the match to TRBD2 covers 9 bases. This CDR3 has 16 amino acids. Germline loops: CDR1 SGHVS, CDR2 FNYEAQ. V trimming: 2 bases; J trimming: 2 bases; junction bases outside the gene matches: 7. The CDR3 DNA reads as TGTGCCAGCAGCTTAAGGGCGGGGGGGTTACCCTACGAGCAGTACTTC. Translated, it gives CASSLRAGGLPYEQYF.

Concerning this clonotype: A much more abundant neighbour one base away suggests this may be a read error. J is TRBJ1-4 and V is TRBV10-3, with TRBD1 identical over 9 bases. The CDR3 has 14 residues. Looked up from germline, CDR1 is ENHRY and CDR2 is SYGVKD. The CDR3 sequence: CAIRQGATNEKRFF. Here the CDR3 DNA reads TGTGCCATCAGACAGGGGGCAACTAATGAAAAACGGTTTTTT.

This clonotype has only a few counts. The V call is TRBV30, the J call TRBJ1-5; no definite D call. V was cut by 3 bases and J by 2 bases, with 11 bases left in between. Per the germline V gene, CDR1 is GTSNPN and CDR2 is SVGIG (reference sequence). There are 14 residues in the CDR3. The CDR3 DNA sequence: TGTGCCTGGAGGAACAGTTGGGGCAATCAGCCCCAGCATTTT. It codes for CAWRNSWGNQPQHF.

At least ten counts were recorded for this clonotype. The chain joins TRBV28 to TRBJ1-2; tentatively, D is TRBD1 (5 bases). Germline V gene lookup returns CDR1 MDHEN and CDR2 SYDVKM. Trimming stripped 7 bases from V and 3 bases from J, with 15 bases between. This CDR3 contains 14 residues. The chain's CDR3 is CASNLRDLDYGYTF. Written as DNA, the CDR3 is TGTGCCAGCAATCTTCGGGACCTCGACTATGGCTACACCTTC.

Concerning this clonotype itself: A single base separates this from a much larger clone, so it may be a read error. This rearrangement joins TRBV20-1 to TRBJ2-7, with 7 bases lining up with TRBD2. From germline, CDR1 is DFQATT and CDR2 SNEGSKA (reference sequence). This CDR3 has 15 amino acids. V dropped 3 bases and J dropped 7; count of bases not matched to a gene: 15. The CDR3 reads CSASQTSLPYNEQYF. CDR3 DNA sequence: TGCAGTGCTAGCCAGACTAGCCTCCCCTACAATGAGCAGTACTTC.

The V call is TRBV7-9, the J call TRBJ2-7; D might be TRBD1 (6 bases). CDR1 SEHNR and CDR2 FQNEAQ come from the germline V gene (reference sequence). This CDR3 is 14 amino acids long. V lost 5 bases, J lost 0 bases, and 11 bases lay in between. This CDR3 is CASSNRDNSYEQYF. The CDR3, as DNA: TGTGCCAGCAGCAACCGGGACAACTCCTACGAGCAGTACTTC.

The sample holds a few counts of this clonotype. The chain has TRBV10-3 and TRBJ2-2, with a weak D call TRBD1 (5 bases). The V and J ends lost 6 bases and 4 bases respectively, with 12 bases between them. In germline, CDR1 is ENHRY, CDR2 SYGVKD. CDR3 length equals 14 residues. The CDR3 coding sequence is TGTGCCATCAGCGAGAGGACACCCACCGGGGAGCTGTTTTTT. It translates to CAISERTPTGELFF.

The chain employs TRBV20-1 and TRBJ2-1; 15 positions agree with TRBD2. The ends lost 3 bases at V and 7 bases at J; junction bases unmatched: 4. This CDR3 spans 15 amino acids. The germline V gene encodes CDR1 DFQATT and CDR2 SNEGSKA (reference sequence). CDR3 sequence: CSARGLAGGMNEQFF. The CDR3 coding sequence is TGCAGTGCTAGGGGACTAGCGGGAGGTATGAATGAGCAGTTCTTC.

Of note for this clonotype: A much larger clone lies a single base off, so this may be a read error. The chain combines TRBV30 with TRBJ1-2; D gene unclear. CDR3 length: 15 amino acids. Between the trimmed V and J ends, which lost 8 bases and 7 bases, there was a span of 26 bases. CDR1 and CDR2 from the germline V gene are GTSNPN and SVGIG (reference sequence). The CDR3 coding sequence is TGTGCCCGGACCGCGGCCGTCGCGGGTTGGGGTGGCTACACCTTC. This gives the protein CARTAAVAGWGGYTF. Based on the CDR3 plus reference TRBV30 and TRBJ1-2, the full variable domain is SQTIHQWPATLVQPVGSPLSLECTVEGTSNPNLYWYRQAAGRGLQLLFYSVGIGQISSEVPQNLSASRPQDRQFILSSKKLLLSDSGFYLCARTAAVAGWGGYTFGSGTRLTVV.

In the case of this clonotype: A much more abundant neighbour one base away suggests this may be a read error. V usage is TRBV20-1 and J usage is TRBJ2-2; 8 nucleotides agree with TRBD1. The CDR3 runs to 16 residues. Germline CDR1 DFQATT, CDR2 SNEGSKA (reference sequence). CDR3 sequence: CSARDRVRTNTGERFF. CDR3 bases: TGCAGTGCTAGGGACAGGGTTAGGACGAACACCGGGGAGCGGTTTTTT.

Here the CDR3 reads CASSVGPGEGEQYF. The CDR3 nucleotides read TGTGCCAGCAGCGTAGGCCCAGGGGAGGGCGAGCAGTACTTC. The chain uses TRBV9 and TRBJ2-4; D might be TRBD2 (7 bases). The DNA end favors TRBJ2-7, so the J call may be wrong. Germline CDR1 SGDLS, CDR2 YYNGEE. The CDR3 consists of 14 residues.

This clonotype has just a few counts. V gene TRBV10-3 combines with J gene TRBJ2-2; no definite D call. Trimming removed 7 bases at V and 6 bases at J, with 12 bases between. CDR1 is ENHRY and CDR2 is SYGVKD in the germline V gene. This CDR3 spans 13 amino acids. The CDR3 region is CAITVDRSGELFF. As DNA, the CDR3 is TGTGCCATCACCGTAGATCGCTCCGGGGAGCTGTTTTTT.

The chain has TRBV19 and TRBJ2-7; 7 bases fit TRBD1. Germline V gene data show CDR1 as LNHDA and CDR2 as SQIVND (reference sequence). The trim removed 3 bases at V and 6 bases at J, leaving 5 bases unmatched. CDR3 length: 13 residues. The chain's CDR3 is CASSIEGAGEQYF. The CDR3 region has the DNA TGTGCCAGTAGTATCGAGGGGGCGGGCGAGCAGTACTTC.

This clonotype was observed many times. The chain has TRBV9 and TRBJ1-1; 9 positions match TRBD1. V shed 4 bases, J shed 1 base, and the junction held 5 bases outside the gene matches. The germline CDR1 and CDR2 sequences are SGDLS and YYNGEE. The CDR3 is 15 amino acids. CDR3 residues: CASSPGTGKNTEAFF. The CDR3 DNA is TGTGCCAGCAGCCCCGGGACAGGGAAGAACACTGAAGCTTTCTTT.

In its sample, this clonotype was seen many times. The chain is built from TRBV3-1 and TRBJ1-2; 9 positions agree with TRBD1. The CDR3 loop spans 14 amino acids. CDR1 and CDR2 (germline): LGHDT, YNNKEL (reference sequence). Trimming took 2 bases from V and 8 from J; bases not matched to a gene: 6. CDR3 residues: CASSQRTGARGYTF. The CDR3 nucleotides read TGTGCCAGCAGCCAACGGACAGGGGCGAGGGGCTACACCTTC.